The 5 T cell receptor beta chains listed next were all sequenced from one sample in a study of cytomegalovirus exposure and HLA in healthy donors. 60 Vbeta and 13 Jbeta primers were used in PCR. The method was immunoSEQ multiplex PCR; TCRdb's version includes in-frame clones alone and lacks a portion of them. The sample gives about 190,000 clones, approximately 79% of which show up once; less than 2% is in the top ten. Sequencing was carried out using PBMCs. The receptors stem from a young woman in good health and CMV-seronegative.

This clone has a handful of counts. The chain carries TRBV5-4 and TRBJ2-7, with a possible D match to TRBD2 (5 bases). This CDR3 region has 14 residues. V lost 0 bases and J 4 bases, leaving 11 bases between the germline ends. The germline V gene has CDR1 SGHNT and CDR2 YYREEE (reference sequence). The CDR3 protein is CASSLGLQDYEQYF. The CDR3 nucleotides are TGTGCCAGCAGCTTGGGACTACAAGATTACGAGCAGTACTTC.

The J gene is TRBJ2-7, the V gene TRBV27; 7 nucleotides line up with TRBD1. The CDR3 runs 16 residues. In germline, CDR1 is MNHEY, CDR2 SMNVEV (reference sequence). After removal of 0 bases from V and 0 bases from J, the junction contained 5 bases not matched to a gene. CDR3 nucleotides: TGTGCCAGCAGTTTATCGGGACAGAGCAGCTCCTACGAGCAGTACTTC. This encodes CASSLSGQSSSYEQYF.

A single count supports this clone. The chain joins TRBV19 to TRBJ2-3; D ambiguous. The ends were cut back, 5 bases at V and 2 bases at J, with 11 bases in the middle. CDR3 size: 14 residues. CDR1 is LNHDA and CDR2 is SQIVND in the germline V gene (reference sequence). The CDR3 bases are TGTGCCAGTAGTTGGAGTTACAACACAGATACGCAGTATTTT. Translated, it gives CASSWSYNTDTQYF.

The genes are TRBV28 and TRBJ2-3; 10 nucleotides match TRBD1. After removal of 3 bases from V and 4 bases from J, the junction contained 4 bases not matched to a gene. The CDR3 consists of 15 residues. From germline, CDR1 is MDHEN and CDR2 SYDVKM. The CDR3 sequence: CASSFPGTGADTQYF. CDR3 in DNA: TGTGCCAGCAGTTTCCCCGGGACAGGGGCAGATACGCAGTATTTT.

This clone came up once. The chain combines TRBV10-2 with TRBJ2-1, with 7 bases that match TRBD1. CDR1 and CDR2 (germline): WSHSY, SAAADI. V lost 10 bases to trimming and J lost 3 bases; unmatched junction nucleotides: 6. This CDR3 comprises 13 residues. This chain's CDR3 is CATRQGVYNEQFF. Written as DNA, the CDR3 is TGCGCCACCCGACAGGGTGTCTACAATGAGCAGTTCTTC.